This entry features one T cell receptor beta chain sequence. As yet, its antigen is unknown. This entry is derived from a study of shared clonotypes between healthy human individuals. Study summary: Sampling drew on donors who were a couple of women and a few men aged 18 to 49.

How the authors handled the data: Filtering differed since immunoSEQ provided only junctions, with no quality scores. Profiled with immunoSEQ multiplex PCR; TCRdb holds only in-frame clones, not every one. V and J calls plus clone size are reproduced from that table; the DNA served to infer D and trimming. The data show about 380,000 clones, roughly 96% seen once. Germline loops: CDR1 MNHEY, CDR2 SVGAGI. This CDR3 has 14 residues. The ends were cut back, 0 bases at V and 6 bases at J, with 10 bases in the middle. Study-wide points: Genetic and exposure-history diversity was limited by the small donor number. Memory subsets had estimated richness that was generally smaller than that of naive subsets.

The genes are TRBV6-5 and TRBJ2-3, with no clear D. The clonotype originates from a man aged 25 to 40 in good health. Sequenced material: memory CD8+ T cells sorted from blood. The subset denotes: CD45RO+ cells pooled with CCR7-negative TemRA cells. The CDR3 spells CASSYSSVVDTQYF. The CDR3 DNA sequence: TGTGCCAGCAGTTACTCGAGTGTCGTTGATACGCAGTATTTT.